The T cell receptor (beta chain) under discussion was sequenced for a study of early T cells in non-severe SARS-CoV-2 infection. The overall study: Chains stayed unpaired after sequencing of bulk RNA from unsorted whole blood.

Study-level points and caveats: Comparison of clonotypes with VDJdb favored anti-spike CD8 responses while missing private and CD4 specificities.

Germline values: CDR1 SGHRS, CDR2 YFSETQ. Trimming stripped 0 bases from V and 3 bases from J, with 12 bases between. This CDR3 has 16 amino acids. This clonotype was counted at least ten times. Its antigen remains unidentified. Separate cDNA molecules each had unique molecular identifiers attached to them. TCRdb re-analysed the 5' RACE reads in MiXCR, keeping a single row per CDR3 protein. The data contain under 85,000 distinct CDR3 sequences, approximately 9.5% of them seen just once; the ten biggest clones take up just under 6%. The receptor was derived from an adult who was a healthcare worker with PCR-confirmed SARS-CoV-2 infection or an uninfected control (not recorded which). The material sequenced was whole blood. The rearrangement joins TRBV5-1 to TRBJ2-2; D is possibly TRBD1 (5 bases). This chain's CDR3 is CASSLASGPDTGELFF. As DNA, the CDR3 is TGCGCCAGCAGCTTGGCGTCAGGGCCGGACACCGGGGAGCTGTTTTTT. The full variable domain, rest sourced from reference TRBV5-1 and TRBJ2-2, is KAGVTQTPRYLIKTRGQQVTLSCSPISGHRSVSWYQQTPGQGLQFLFEYFSETQRNKGNFPGRFSGRQFSNSRSEMNVSTLELGDSALYLCASSLASGPDTGELFFGEGSRLTVL.